The 5 T cell receptor beta chains presented below share a single source sample, sequenced in a study of blood T cells in healthy people across ages. For the second PCR, which ran for roughly 6 to 12 cycles, a sample-barcoded 5' primer and a J-beta primer mix were used. TCRdb passed the 5' RACE reads through MiXCR, listing each CDR3 protein once. This sample has roughly 1,700,000 distinct CDR3 sequences, with 28% found just once. Source material: blood. The receptor set was obtained from a woman younger than 45 in good health.

The V gene is TRBV29-1, the J gene TRBJ2-1; 11 bases fit TRBD2. The CDR3 contains 19 residues. V lost 7 bases, J lost 7 bases, and 24 bases stayed unmatched. In germline, CDR1 is SQVTM, CDR2 ANQGSEA. CDR3 in DNA: TGCAGCGCCAATCCACGCCTCACTAGCGGGAGCGTTGAAGGGAATGAGCAGTTCTTC. Protein sequence: CSANPRLTSGSVEGNEQFF.

In its sample, this clonotype was seen a few times. The junction differs from germline at one of its ends, possibly a read error. The chain has TRBV12-3 or TRBV12-4 and TRBJ2-3; perhaps TRBD1 as D (6 bases). The CDR3 is 18 amino acids. The CDR3 reads CASSLRLGAGSGTDAQYF. CDR3 sequence (DNA): TGTGCCAGCAGTCTGAGGTTGGGGGCAGGGTCGGGCACAGATGCGCAGTATTTT.

Comments on this clonotype: Since a much larger clone is just one base distant, this may be a read error. This chain uses TRBV28 with TRBJ1-2; D is ambiguous. The CDR3 consists of 10 residues. Germline CDR1 and CDR2: MDHEN and SYDVKM. CDR3 protein: CASSYYGCTF. The CDR3 DNA is TGTGCCAGCAGTTACTATGGCTGCACCTTC.

The V and J genes are TRBV6-4 and TRBJ2-1; D gene uncertain. The CDR3 has 13 amino acids. Trimming left V 6 bases short and J 5 bases short, with 11 bases between. Germline values: CDR1 MRHNA, CDR2 SNTAGT. This CDR3 is CASRDEWDNEQFF. Here the CDR3 DNA reads TGTGCCAGCAGGGACGAGTGGGACAATGAGCAGTTCTTC.

This chain joins TRBV7-2 and TRBJ2-3, with D possibly matching TRBD2 (5 bases). V lost 2 bases, J lost 2 bases, and 8 bases lay in between. The CDR3 spans 14 residues. Germline V gene sequence: CDR1 SGHTA, CDR2 FQGNSA. CDR3 nucleotides: TGTGCCAGCAGCTTAAACGGGATCACAGATACGCAGTATTTT. It specifies CASSLNGITDTQYF.